These 9 T cell receptor beta chains were all obtained from the same sample, sequenced in a study of control samples from healthy donors and cancer patients. Generated by immunoSEQ multiplex PCR, the TCRdb table keeps only in-frame clones and is missing some. Here the sample spans tens of thousands of clones, 70% to 90% being singletons. Material for sequencing was blood. Source of these receptors: a woman aged 45-65 years in good health.

Only one count was recorded for this clone. The rearrangement joins TRBV9 to TRBJ2-5, with D perhaps given as TRBD1 or TRBD2 (5 bases each). V shed 5 bases and J shed 0 bases, with 14 bases lying between them. In germline, CDR1 is SGDLS, CDR2 YYNGEE. The CDR3 totals 15 residues. The CDR3 DNA reads TGTGCCAGCAGTTTCCAGGGACGGAACCAAGAGACCCAGTACTTC. The encoded protein is CASSFQGRNQETQYF.

This chain uses TRBV3-1 (or the pseudogene TRBV3-2) with TRBJ2-3; D gene unclear. This CDR3 has 14 residues. Per the germline V gene, CDR1 is LGHDT and CDR2 is YNNKEL (reference sequence). V was pared by 1 base and J by 2 bases, with 7 bases between. The CDR3 protein is CASSQAYYTDTQYF. CDR3 coding DNA: TGTGCCAGCAGCCAAGCTTACTACACAGATACGCAGTATTTT.

This clone has just one count. The V gene is TRBV2, the J gene TRBJ1-6; perhaps TRBD1 as D (5 bases). Germline V gives CDR1 SNHLY, CDR2 FYNNEI. CDR3 size: 17 residues. The V gene lost 6 bases and the J gene lost 0 bases, with 15 bases spanning the gap. The CDR3 DNA is TGTGCCAGCAGAGCCACTTCTAGGGGCTCCTATAATTCACCCCTCCACTTT. This translates into CASRATSRGSYNSPLHF. The full variable domain, in which reference TRBV2 and TRBJ1-6 provide the parts outside the CDR3, is EPEVTQTPSHQVTQMGQEVILRCVPISNHLYFYWYRQILGQKVEFLVSFYNNEISEKSEIFDDQFSVERPDGSNFTLKIRSTKLEDSAMYFCASRATSRGSYNSPLHFGNGTRLTVT.

The chain combines TRBV3-1 (or the pseudogene TRBV3-2) with TRBJ2-3, with 11 nucleotides matching TRBD2. Germline lookup yields CDR1 LGHDT and CDR2 YNNKEL (reference sequence). The CDR3 has 16 amino acids. V gave up 0 bases and J gave up 8 bases; unmatched junction bases: 7. CDR3 nucleotide sequence: TGTGCCAGCAGCCAAGAATTAGCGGGGGGGCCGGGTACGCAGTATTTT. Encoded protein: CASSQELAGGPGTQYF.

J is TRBJ1-1 and V is TRBV30, with D hard to call. The CDR3 has 14 amino acids. CDR1 and CDR2 (germline): GTSNPN, SVGIG (reference sequence). V dropped 0 bases and J dropped 0 bases, with 8 bases sitting between them. The CDR3 reads CAWSVRGMNTEAFF. CDR3 sequence (DNA): TGTGCCTGGAGTGTACGCGGCATGAACACTGAAGCTTTCTTT.

The rearrangement joins TRBV20-1 to TRBJ2-7; D is uncertain. CDR3 length equals 15 residues. Trimming took off 3 bases at V and 2 bases at J, with 17 bases between the two ends. In germline, CDR1 is DFQATT, CDR2 SNEGSKA (reference sequence). The CDR3 protein is CSASPQPEIAYEQYF. CDR3 bases: TGCAGTGCTAGTCCCCAGCCAGAGATTGCCTACGAGCAGTACTTC.

In this sample, this clone turned up a few times. The rearrangement uses TRBV5-4 and TRBJ1-1, with D possibly matching TRBD1 (5 bases). CDR3 size: 14 residues. Germline V gene sequence: CDR1 SGHNT, CDR2 YYREEE (reference sequence). V gave up 1 base and J gave up 1 base, with 8 bases separating them. The CDR3 sequence: CASSLNGANTEAFF. The CDR3 bases are TGTGCCAGCAGCTTGAACGGGGCGAACACTGAAGCTTTCTTT.

A note on this clone: Sequence at one end of the junction differs from germline and may be a read error. The chain links TRBV9 to TRBJ1-2; 10 nucleotides align to TRBD1. The germline V gene has CDR1 SGDLS and CDR2 YYNGEE. The CDR3 consists of 13 residues. The CDR3 is CASSVVGQGEAEF. The CDR3, as DNA: TGTGCCAGCAGCGTAGTAGGACAGGGGGAGGCGGAGTTC.

The chain combines TRBV6-5 with TRBJ2-1; tentatively, D is TRBD1 (5 bases). Trimming took 2 bases from V and 9 from J, leaving 20 bases between them. Germline V gene sequence: CDR1 MNHEY, CDR2 SVGAGI. There are 16 residues in the CDR3. The CDR3 is CASSYTNPRGAVEQFF. In DNA, the CDR3 is TGTGCCAGCAGTTACACCAATCCCCGTGGGGCCGTTGAGCAGTTCTTC.